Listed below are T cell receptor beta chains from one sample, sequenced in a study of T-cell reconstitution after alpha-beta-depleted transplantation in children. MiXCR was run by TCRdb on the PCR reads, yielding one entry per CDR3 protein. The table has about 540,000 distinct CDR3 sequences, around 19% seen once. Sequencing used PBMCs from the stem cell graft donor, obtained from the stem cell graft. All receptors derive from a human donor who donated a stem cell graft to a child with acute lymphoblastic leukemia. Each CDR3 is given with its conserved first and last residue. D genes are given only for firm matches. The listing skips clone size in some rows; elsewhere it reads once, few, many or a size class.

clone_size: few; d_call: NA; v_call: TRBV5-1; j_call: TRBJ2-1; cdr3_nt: TGCGCCAGCAGCTTGTTGGTCGGGAGTACGAATGAGCAGTTCTTC; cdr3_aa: CASSLLVGSTNEQFF
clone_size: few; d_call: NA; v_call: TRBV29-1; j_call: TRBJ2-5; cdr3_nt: TGCAGCGTTGAAGGTACTAGGGCTCAAGAGACCCAGTACTTC; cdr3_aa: CSVEGTRAQETQYF
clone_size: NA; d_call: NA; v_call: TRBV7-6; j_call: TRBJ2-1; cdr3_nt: TGTGCCAGCAGCTTACTACCCAGCACCTACAATGAGCAGTTCTTC; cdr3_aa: CASSLLPSTYNEQFF
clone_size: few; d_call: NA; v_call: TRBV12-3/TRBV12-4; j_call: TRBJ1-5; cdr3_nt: TGTGCCAGCAGCCTAGGACGTACGGGTCAGCCCCAGCATTTT; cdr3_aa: CASSLGRTGQPQHF
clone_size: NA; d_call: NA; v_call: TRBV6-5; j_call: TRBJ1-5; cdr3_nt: TGTGCCAGCAGTTATCGGGCCGTAAATCAGCCCCAGCATTTT; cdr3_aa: CASSYRAVNQPQHF
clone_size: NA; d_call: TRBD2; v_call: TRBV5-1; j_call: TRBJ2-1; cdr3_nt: TGCGCCAGCAGCTTTGCGACTAGCGGGAGATACAATGAGCAGTTCTTC; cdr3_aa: CASSFATSGRYNEQFF
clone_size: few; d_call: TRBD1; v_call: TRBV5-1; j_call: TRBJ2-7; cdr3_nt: TGCGCCAGCAGCTTGGCCGGTAGAGGGACAGGGGTCAGGGAGCAGTACTTC; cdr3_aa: CASSLAGRGTGVREQYF
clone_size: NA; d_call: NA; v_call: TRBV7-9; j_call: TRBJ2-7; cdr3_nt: TGTGCCAGCAGGACCAAAGGCTACGAGCAGTACTTC; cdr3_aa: CASRTKGYEQYF
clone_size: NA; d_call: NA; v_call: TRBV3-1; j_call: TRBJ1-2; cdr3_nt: TGTGCCAGCAGCCAAGATACCGACTTGGGCTACACCTTC; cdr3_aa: CASSQDTDLGYTF
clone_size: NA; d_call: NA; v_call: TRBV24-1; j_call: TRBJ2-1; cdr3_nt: TGTGCCACCAGTGATTTGTTTGGGGAAGGTGAGCAGTTCTTC; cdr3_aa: CATSDLFGEGEQFF
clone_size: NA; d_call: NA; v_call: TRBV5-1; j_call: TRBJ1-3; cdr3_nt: TGCGCCAGCAGCTTGGACAGGACTCCTAACTCTGGAAACACCATATATTTT; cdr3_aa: CASSLDRTPNSGNTIYF
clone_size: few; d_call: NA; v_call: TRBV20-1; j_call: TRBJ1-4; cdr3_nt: TGCAGTGCTCGTGACTGGGGTGCTAATGAAAAACTGTTTTTT; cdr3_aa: CSARDWGANEKLFF
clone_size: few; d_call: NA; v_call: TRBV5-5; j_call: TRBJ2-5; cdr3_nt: TGTGCCAGCAGCTTGGAGGGGGGGCCGGGAGAGACCCAGTACTTC; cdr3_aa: CASSLEGGPGETQYF
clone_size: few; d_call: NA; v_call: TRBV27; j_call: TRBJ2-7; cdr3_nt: TGTGCCAGCAGTTTATCGGGTGGCGGATTTCTCTCCTACGAGCAGTACTTC; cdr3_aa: CASSLSGGGFLSYEQYF
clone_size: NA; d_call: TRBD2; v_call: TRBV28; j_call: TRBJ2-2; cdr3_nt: TGTGCCAGCAGTTTGGGAGGGGACACCGGGGAGCTGTTTTTT; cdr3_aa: CASSLGGDTGELFF
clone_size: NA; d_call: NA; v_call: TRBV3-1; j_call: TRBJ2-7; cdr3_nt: TGTGCCAGCAGCCAAGGTCCCTTATCCTACGAGCAGTACTTC; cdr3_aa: CASSQGPLSYEQYF
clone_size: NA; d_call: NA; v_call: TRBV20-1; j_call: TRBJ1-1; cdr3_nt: TGCAGTGCTAGATCCCGGTTGAACACTGAAGCTTTCTTT; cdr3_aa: CSARSRLNTEAFF
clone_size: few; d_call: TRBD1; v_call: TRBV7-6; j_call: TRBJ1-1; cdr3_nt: TGTGCCAGCAGCTTAAGACTCCGGACAGGACTTAACACTGAAGCTTTCTTT; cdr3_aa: CASSLRLRTGLNTEAFF
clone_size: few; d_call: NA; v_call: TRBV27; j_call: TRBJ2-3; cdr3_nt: TGTGCCAGCAGTTTGCCAGGGGTTGGGGTAGATACGCAGTATTTT; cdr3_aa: CASSLPGVGVDTQYF
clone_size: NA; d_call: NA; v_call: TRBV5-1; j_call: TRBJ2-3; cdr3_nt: TGCGCCAGCAGCTTGGAAAGGGGAGGAAATACGCAGTATTTT; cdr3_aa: CASSLERGGNTQYF
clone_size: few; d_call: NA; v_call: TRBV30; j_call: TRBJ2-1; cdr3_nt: TGTGCCTGGAGTCGGGCGGGGCCCGCGTATGAGCAGTTCTTC; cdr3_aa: CAWSRAGPAYEQFF